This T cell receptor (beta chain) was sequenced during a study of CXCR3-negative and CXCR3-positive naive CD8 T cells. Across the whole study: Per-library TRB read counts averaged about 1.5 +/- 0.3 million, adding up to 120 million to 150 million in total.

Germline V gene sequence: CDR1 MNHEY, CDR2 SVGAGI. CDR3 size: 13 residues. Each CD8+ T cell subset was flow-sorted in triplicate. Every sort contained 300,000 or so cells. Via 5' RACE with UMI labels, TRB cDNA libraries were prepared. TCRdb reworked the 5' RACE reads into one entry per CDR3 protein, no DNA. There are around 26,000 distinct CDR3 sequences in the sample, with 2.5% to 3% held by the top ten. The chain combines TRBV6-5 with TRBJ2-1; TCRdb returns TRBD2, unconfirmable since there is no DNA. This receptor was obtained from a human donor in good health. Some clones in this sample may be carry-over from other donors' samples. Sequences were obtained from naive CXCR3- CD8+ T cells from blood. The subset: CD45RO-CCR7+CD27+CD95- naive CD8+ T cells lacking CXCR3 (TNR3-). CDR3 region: CASSYSGRNEQFF.